This T cell receptor beta chain was profiled in a study of cytomegalovirus exposure and HLA in healthy donors. The CDR3 runs to 16 residues. Germline V lookup: CDR1 LNHDA, CDR2 SQIVND (reference sequence). Unmatched junction bases numbered 9, after V lost 5 bases and J lost 2 bases. PCR involved 60 Vbeta and 13 Jbeta primers. The method was immunoSEQ multiplex PCR; TCRdb's version includes in-frame clones alone and lacks a portion of them. The sample records 130,000 or so clones, roughly 79% being singletons. The sample consisted of PBMCs. This receptor was taken from a male donor in good health and CMV-seronegative. This chain joins TRBV19 and TRBJ1-5; 7 positions match TRBD1. The CDR3 sequence is CASSPTGVDRNQPQHF. The CDR3 nucleotides read TGTGCCAGTAGTCCCACAGGGGTGGATCGCAATCAGCCCCAGCATTTT.